This TCR beta chain was profiled in a study of cytomegalovirus exposure and HLA in healthy donors. Study summary: Prior work identified roughly 120 million unique TCR beta sequences in some 180 million T cells.

With 60 Vbeta and 13 Jbeta primers, the PCR was carried out. Sequencing was performed with immunoSEQ multiplex PCR; in TCRdb, only in-frame clones are kept and a portion is missing. Of some 180,000 clones in the sample, roughly 90% were seen once. Broader study findings: In presence/absence analyses, roughly uniform sequencing depth across donors was assumed.

As concerns this clone: Its antigen is still unknown.

V lost 5 bases and J lost 0; bases outside the gene matches: 3. CDR1 and CDR2 from the germline V gene are SGHVS and FQNEAQ. The CDR3 is 15 residues long. The receptor was derived from a girl less than two years old in good health and CMV-seronegative. The material sequenced was PBMCs. V usage is TRBV7-8 and J usage is TRBJ2-2, with 7 nucleotides matching TRBD1. The DNA of the CDR3 is TGTGCCAGCAGCCCGACAGGGCCGAACACCGGGGAGCTGTTTTTT. Amino acid sequence: CASSPTGPNTGELFF.